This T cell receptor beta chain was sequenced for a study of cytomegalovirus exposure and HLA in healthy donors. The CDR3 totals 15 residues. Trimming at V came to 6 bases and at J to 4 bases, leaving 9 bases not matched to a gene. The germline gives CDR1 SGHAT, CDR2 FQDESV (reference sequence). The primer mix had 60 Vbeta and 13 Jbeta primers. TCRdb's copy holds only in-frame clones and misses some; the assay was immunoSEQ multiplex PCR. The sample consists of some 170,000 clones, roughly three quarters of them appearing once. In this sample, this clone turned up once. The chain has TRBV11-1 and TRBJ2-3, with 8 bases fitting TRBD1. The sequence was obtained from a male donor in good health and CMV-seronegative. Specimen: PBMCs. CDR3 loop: CASRKTGAAPDTQYF. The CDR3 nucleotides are TGTGCCAGCAGGAAGACAGGGGCGGCCCCAGATACGCAGTATTTT.